The next 5 T cell receptor beta chains were all read from a single sample in a study of immune evolution from preneoplasia to lung adenocarcinoma. Produced via immunoSEQ multiplex PCR; TCRdb's table is partial and in-frame only. Here the sample spans about 41,000 clones, 65% to 80% being singletons. Sequencing was carried out using FFPE invasive lung adenocarcinoma tissue. The receptors stem from a person aged 55 to 69 with lung adenocarcinoma.

The rearrangement joins TRBV5-1 to TRBJ2-7, with 8 bases fitting TRBD2. The CDR3 loop spans 15 amino acids. V lost 2 bases and J lost 7; bases outside the gene matches: 11. CDR1 is SGHRS, CDR2 YFSETQ, per germline. CDR3 residues: CASSLVAGTAGEQYF. CDR3 nucleotides: TGCGCCAGCAGCTTAGTAGCGGGAACGGCAGGAGAGCAGTACTTC.

CDR3 loop: CASSLRRSYNEQFF. In nucleotides, the CDR3 is TGTGCCAGCAGCCTAAGACGCTCCTACAATGAGCAGTTCTTC. The chain recombines TRBV5-6 with TRBJ2-1; no clear D gene. The V and J ends lost 4 bases and 0 bases respectively, with 8 bases between them. Looked up from germline, CDR1 is SGHDT and CDR2 is YYEEEE. CDR3 length equals 14 residues.

The chain is built from TRBV6-5 and TRBJ1-5; no firm D call. The germline gives CDR1 MNHEY, CDR2 SVGAGI. The ends were cut back, 4 bases at V and 6 bases at J, with 10 bases in the middle. The CDR3 covers 13 residues. For the CDR3, the DNA is TGTGCCAGCAGTTCCGAGTTGGGTCAGCCCCAGCATTTT. This translates into CASSSELGQPQHF.

This clone was detected once. This chain links TRBV5-5 with TRBJ2-1; D not resolved. Germline V gives CDR1 SGHKS, CDR2 YYEKEE (reference sequence). This CDR3 is 15 amino acids long. V was pared by 2 bases and J by 1 base, with 10 bases between. CDR3 protein: CASSLGQDSYNEQFF. The DNA for the CDR3 is TGTGCCAGCAGCTTAGGTCAGGATTCCTACAATGAGCAGTTCTTC.

This clone was detected once. The gene calls are TRBV2 and TRBJ1-2; 12 bases are a match to TRBD1. Germline V gives CDR1 SNHLY, CDR2 FYNNEI. J was trimmed by 4 bases and V by 3 bases; bases with no gene match: 6. The CDR3 totals 16 residues. CDR3 bases: TGTGCCAGCAGTGACCCGGGACAGGGGGCCTCCTATGGCTACACCTTC. Amino acid sequence: CASSDPGQGASYGYTF.